A single sample is the source of the 18 T cell receptor beta chains below, sequenced in a study of graft-versus-host responses after intestinal transplantation. Repertoires were generated with immunoSEQ multiplex PCR, while TCRdb's copy carries only in-frame clones and drops some. The table includes over 9,500 clones, about four fifths detected once. The sample here was PBMCs, taken 306 days after intestinal transplant. These receptors were taken from a human patient who received an intestinal transplant, so some T cells may come from the graft donor.

This chain uses TRBV5-4 with TRBJ2-5; a possible D gene is TRBD2 (6 bases). The CDR3 has 15 amino acids. Trimming took 0 bases from V and 2 from J, leaving 11 bases between them. Germline CDR1 and CDR2: SGHNT and YYREEE (reference sequence). The CDR3 protein is CASSLAGGPQETQYF. For the CDR3, the DNA is TGTGCCAGCAGCTTGGCCGGGGGACCTCAAGAGACCCAGTACTTC. Full variable domain (rest looked up from reference TRBV5-4 and TRBJ2-5): ETGVTQSPTHLIKTRGQQVTLRCSSQSGHNTVSWYQQALGQGPQFIFQYYREEENGRGNFPPRFSGLQFPNYSSELNVNALELDDSALYLCASSLAGGPQETQYFGPGTRLLVL.

The genes are TRBV4-2 and TRBJ2-1, with a possible D match to TRBD2 (5 bases). V was pared by 1 base and J by 6 bases, with 13 bases between. Germline V lookup: CDR1 LGHNA, CDR2 YNFKEQ. CDR3 length equals 15 residues. The CDR3 sequence: CASSQGVGEINEQFF. DNA for the CDR3: TGTGCCAGCAGCCAAGGAGTGGGAGAGATCAATGAGCAGTTCTTC.

The V and J genes are TRBV7-2 and TRBJ2-7, with D possibly matching TRBD1 (6 bases). This CDR3 has 15 amino acids. In germline, CDR1 is SGHTA, CDR2 FQGNSA. V gave up 5 bases and J gave up 0 bases, with 14 bases separating them. DNA of the CDR3: TGTGCCAGCAGCCACTGGACAGCGACCTCCTACGAGCAGTACTTC. Translating it yields CASSHWTATSYEQYF.

CDR3 DNA sequence: TGTGCCAGCAGCGGGTCCTACAATGAGCAGTTCTTC. Translation: CASSGSYNEQFF. The chain combines TRBV9 with TRBJ2-1; unclear D gene. The CDR3 totals 12 residues. V dropped 3 bases and J dropped 1 base, with 2 bases sitting between them. Germline V gene lookup returns CDR1 SGDLS and CDR2 YYNGEE.

This chain links TRBV4-1 with TRBJ2-5, with 12 bases fitting TRBD1. The CDR3 totals 17 residues. Germline V gene sequence: CDR1 MGHRA, CDR2 YSYEKL. With 0 bases clipped from V and 5 bases from J, the junction kept 7 bases outside the gene matches. This CDR3 reads CASSQDPPGTGGETQYF. CDR3 DNA: TGCGCCAGCAGCCAAGATCCCCCCGGGACAGGGGGCGAGACCCAGTACTTC.

The chain employs TRBV10-3 and TRBJ1-4; D possibly corresponds to TRBD1 (5 bases). Between the trimmed V and J ends, which lost 0 bases and 8 bases, there was a span of 19 bases. The CDR3 consists of 17 residues. CDR1 is ENHRY, CDR2 SYGVKD, per germline. CDR3 protein: CAISESESWGEVEKLFF. In nucleotides, the CDR3 is TGTGCCATCAGTGAGTCAGAGTCGTGGGGCGAGGTCGAAAAACTGTTTTTT.

V gene TRBV7-8 combines with J gene TRBJ2-5; tentatively, D is TRBD2 (6 bases). Trimming cost V 0 bases and J 4 bases, with 12 bases left between them. CDR3 length: 15 residues. Germline-derived CDR1 and CDR2 are SGHVS and FQNEAQ. The CDR3 loop reads CASSLAGRFGETQYF. The CDR3 DNA sequence: TGTGCCAGCAGCTTAGCGGGGAGGTTCGGAGAGACCCAGTACTTC.

The gene calls are TRBV5-1 and TRBJ2-7; D perhaps matches TRBD2 (5 bases). V shed 1 base and J shed 6 bases, with 14 bases lying between them. The CDR3 length is 14 residues. Germline CDR1 and CDR2: SGHRS and YFSETQ. This chain's CDR3 is CASSLFEGSSEQYF. The CDR3, as DNA: TGCGCCAGCAGCTTGTTTGAGGGATCTAGCGAGCAGTACTTC.

In nucleotides, the CDR3 is TGTGCCAGCAGTTATGGACCGGGGCGGGCCTACGAGCAGTACTTC. Its translation: CASSYGPGRAYEQYF. The chain links TRBV6-5 to TRBJ2-7, with D possibly being TRBD1 or TRBD2 (5 bases each). Trimming pared 3 bases from V and 2 bases from J, leaving 14 bases between. The CDR3 has 15 residues. CDR1 and CDR2 from the germline V gene are MNHEY and SVGAGI.

The table lists this clone with a few counts. The rearrangement joins TRBV5-4 to TRBJ1-5; 8 positions match TRBD1. The CDR3 covers 15 residues. CDR1 and CDR2 from the germline V gene are SGHNT and YYREEE (reference sequence). The V segment lost 0 bases and the J segment 7 bases; nucleotides outside the gene matches: 6. CDR3 sequence reads: CASSLGPGGGQPQHF. In DNA form, the CDR3 reads TGTGCCAGCAGCTTGGGGCCAGGGGGCGGACAGCCCCAGCATTTT.

The rearrangement uses TRBV27 and TRBJ2-2; 9 positions match TRBD1. The trim removed 3 bases at V and 5 bases at J, leaving 19 bases unmatched. Per the germline V gene, CDR1 is MNHEY and CDR2 is SMNVEV (reference sequence). The CDR3 length is 20 residues. The CDR3 nucleotides read TGTGCCAGCAGTTTCTCAGGGCCTTCGACCGGGACAGGGAAAACCGGGGAGCTGTTTTTT. Protein sequence: CASSFSGPSTGTGKTGELFF.

This clone came up a few times. The chain recombines TRBV28 with TRBJ2-7; weak D call: TRBD2 (6 bases). The CDR3 contains 11 residues. Germline assignment: CDR1 MDHEN and CDR2 SYDVKM. Trimming shortened V by 7 bases and J by 6 bases, and 10 bases separated the two germline ends. CDR3: CASTHGSEQYF. The CDR3 DNA reads as TGTGCCAGCACCCACGGGAGCGAGCAGTACTTC.

The rearrangement joins TRBV5-4 to TRBJ2-5; D is unresolved. There are 13 residues in the CDR3. Germline assignment: CDR1 SGHNT and CDR2 YYREEE (reference sequence). Trimming took off 4 bases at V and 3 bases at J, with 10 bases between the two ends. CDR3 sequence: CASSPTPEETQYF. CDR3 DNA sequence: TGTGCCAGCAGCCCCACCCCCGAAGAGACCCAGTACTTC.

The V and J genes are TRBV9 and TRBJ2-3; D remains ambiguous. This CDR3 contains 11 residues. In germline, CDR1 is SGDLS, CDR2 YYNGEE. Trimming removed 5 bases from V and 2 bases from J, with 3 bases in between. The CDR3 protein is CASSITDTQYF. In DNA, the CDR3 is TGTGCCAGCAGTATCACAGATACGCAGTATTTT.

The chain employs TRBV7-3 and TRBJ2-1, with 10 bases that match TRBD1. This CDR3 contains 15 residues. Trimming took 4 bases from V and 2 from J; bases not matched to a gene: 2. Germline-derived CDR1 and CDR2 are SGHTA and FQGTGA. CDR3: CASSYGTGAYNEQFF. The CDR3 DNA sequence: TGTGCCAGCAGCTACGGGACAGGGGCCTACAATGAGCAGTTCTTC.

The chain has TRBV19 and TRBJ2-1; 11 positions match TRBD2. This CDR3 contains 16 residues. J lost 3 bases, V lost 5 bases, and 6 bases had no gene match. Per the germline V gene, CDR1 is LNHDA and CDR2 is SQIVND (reference sequence). CDR3 in DNA: TGTGCCAGTAGTGTAACGACTAGCGGGAACTACAATGAGCAGTTCTTC. Translating it yields CASSVTTSGNYNEQFF.

V and J are TRBV7-2 and TRBJ2-5, with 10 bases matching TRBD2. CDR1 is SGHTA, CDR2 FQGNSA, per germline. V shed 5 bases, J shed 5 bases, and the junction held 8 bases outside the gene matches. This CDR3 comprises 15 residues. The CDR3 sequence: CASSPTSGKVETQYF. The CDR3 DNA follows: TGTGCCAGCAGCCCTACTAGCGGGAAGGTGGAGACCCAGTACTTC.

The chain recombines TRBV10-1 with TRBJ2-5; perhaps TRBD1 as D (6 bases). Germline V gene sequence: CDR1 WNHNN, CDR2 SYGVQD (reference sequence). V shed 6 bases and J shed 3 bases, with 8 bases lying between them. CDR3 size: 12 residues. As DNA, the CDR3 is TGCGCCAGCAGAACAGGGAAAGAGACCCAGTACTTC. It codes for CASRTGKETQYF.